The 20 T cell receptor beta chains presented below share a single source sample, sequenced in a study of T cells in Graves' hyperthyroidism and ophthalmopathy. The investigators amplified TCR beta CDR3 regions from RNA transcripts. First-round RT-PCR targeting the TCR CDR3 was performed with the HTBI primer set. TCRdb re-called the multiplex PCR reads through MiXCR, storing one row per CDR3 protein. Here the sample spans 330,000 or so distinct CDR3 sequences, around 18% being singletons. The sample consisted of blood. These receptors originate from a middle-aged woman with Graves' ophthalmopathy.

V and J are TRBV7-2 and TRBJ2-5; D is unclear. The CDR3 is 13 residues long. The germline CDR1 and CDR2 sequences are SGHTA and FQGNSA. With 5 bases removed from V and 1 base from J, the gap between germline ends came to 8 bases. The DNA for the CDR3 is TGTGCCAGCAGCAGCAGAGTCCAAGAGACCCAGTACTTC. Encoded protein: CASSSRVQETQYF.

The chain has TRBV28 and TRBJ1-6, with a weak D call TRBD1 (6 bases). V was shortened by 2 bases and J by 8 bases, with 7 bases between the two germline ends. The length of the CDR3 is 13 residues. Germline loops: CDR1 MDHEN, CDR2 SYDVKM. For the CDR3, the DNA is TGTGCCAGCAGTTTAGGACAGCATTCACCCCTCCACTTT. Translation: CASSLGQHSPLHF.

This clonotype was seen many times. The gene calls are TRBV28 and TRBJ2-2; 7 bases match TRBD1. The CDR3 spans 13 residues. CDR1 is MDHEN, CDR2 SYDVKM, per germline. With V trimmed by 4 bases and J by 6 bases, 2 bases remained unmatched. As DNA, the CDR3 is TGTGCCAGCAGTTCCGGACAGGCCGGGGAGCTGTTTTTT. Translated: CASSSGQAGELFF.

The rearrangement joins TRBV3-1 to TRBJ2-2; 7 nucleotides line up with TRBD2. The CDR3 runs to 14 residues. CDR1 LGHDT and CDR2 YNNKEL come from the germline V gene (reference sequence). With 5 bases clipped from V and 1 base from J, the junction kept 1 base outside the gene matches. The CDR3 reads CASSKRENTGELFF. The CDR3 DNA sequence: TGTGCCAGCAGCAAGCGGGAGAACACCGGGGAGCTGTTTTTT.

This clonotype has ten or more counts. The chain combines TRBV28 with TRBJ1-1, with unresolved D. The germline gives CDR1 MDHEN, CDR2 SYDVKM. V gave up 6 bases and J gave up 3 bases, with 20 bases separating them. The CDR3 has 16 residues. The CDR3 DNA reads as TGTGCCAGCAGCACTTACCCTAGCGGGGAGTACACTGAAGCTTTCTTT. The encoded protein is CASSTYPSGEYTEAFF.

This clonotype appeared many times. The chain recombines TRBV7-8 with TRBJ2-7; TRBD1 aligns across 8 bases. The germline V gene has CDR1 SGHVS and CDR2 FQNEAQ. Unmatched junction bases numbered 5, after V lost 2 bases and J lost 2 bases. CDR3 size: 15 residues. The CDR3 here is CASSLRGTGPYEQYF. The CDR3 region has the DNA TGTGCCAGCAGCTTAAGGGGGACAGGTCCCTACGAGCAGTACTTC.

The rearrangement joins TRBV29-1 to TRBJ1-2; TRBD1 might be the D (5 bases). Germline V gives CDR1 SQVTM, CDR2 ANQGSEA. This CDR3 comprises 11 residues. V was clipped by 4 bases and J by 6 bases, with 9 bases between them. The CDR3 nucleotides read TGCAGCGTTGTAGGGGTGGATGGCTACACCTTC. It is translated as CSVVGVDGYTF.

The chain combines TRBV30 with TRBJ2-2; possibly TRBD2 for D (5 bases). Trimming took 0 bases from V and 4 from J, leaving 12 bases between them. Germline CDR1 reads GTSNPN; CDR2 reads SVGIG (reference sequence). The CDR3 is 15 residues long. Here the CDR3 DNA reads TGTGCCTGGAGTGTAAGAGGGAGCGCCACCGGGGAGCTGTTTTTT. It specifies CAWSVRGSATGELFF.

In this sample, this clonotype turned up many times. J is TRBJ2-7 and V is TRBV7-6; D gene uncertain. This CDR3 is built from 15 residues. Germline assignment: CDR1 SGHVS and CDR2 FNYEAQ. V lost 1 base to trimming and J lost 2 bases, with 12 bases between them. This CDR3 reads CASSLGSHGPYEQYF. Written as DNA, the CDR3 is TGTGCCAGCAGCTTAGGTAGCCACGGTCCCTACGAGCAGTACTTC.

This clonotype was seen many times. This chain joins TRBV7-2 and TRBJ2-7; TRBD1 matches at 7 bases. CDR1 and CDR2 (germline): SGHTA, FQGNSA. The CDR3 totals 14 residues. J gave up 7 bases and V 1 base, and 7 bases lay outside the gene matches. CDR3 protein: CASSLGRQGLEQYF. CDR3 DNA sequence: TGTGCCAGCAGCTTAGGGCGACAGGGCTTGGAGCAGTACTTC.

The gene calls are TRBV28 and TRBJ2-5; 7 nucleotides match TRBD2. After removal of 7 bases from V and 6 bases from J, the junction contained 8 bases not matched to a gene. CDR1 is MDHEN and CDR2 is SYDVKM in the germline V gene. This CDR3 spans 13 amino acids. For the CDR3, the DNA is TGTGCCAGCATCCCTTGGGGGGGTCAGACCCAGTACTTC. The encoded protein is CASIPWGGQTQYF. The variable domain in full, with the rest retrieved from reference TRBV28 and TRBJ2-5, is DVKVTQSSRYLVKRTGEKVFLECVQDMDHENMFWYRQDPGLGLRLIYFSYDVKMKEKGDIPEGYSVSREKKERFSLILESASTNQTSMYLCASIPWGGQTQYFGPGTRLLVL.

This clonotype was seen ten or more times. V gene TRBV12-3 or TRBV12-4 combines with J gene TRBJ1-2; TRBD1 is a possible D gene (5 bases). The CDR3 is 12 amino acids. Trimming cost V 4 bases and J 8 bases, with 11 bases left between them. CDR3 nucleotide sequence: TGTGCCAGCAGTTCTCGGAGGGGCGGCTACACCTTC. Encoded protein: CASSSRRGGYTF.

This clonotype came up many times. The V and J genes are TRBV30 and TRBJ2-7, with no clear D. Germline V gene sequence: CDR1 GTSNPN, CDR2 SVGIG (reference sequence). V was clipped by 2 bases and J by 3 bases, with 11 bases between them. This CDR3 comprises 13 residues. The CDR3 bases are TGTGCCTGGAGTCGGCATTGGGGCTACGAGCAGTACTTC. Translating gives CAWSRHWGYEQYF. Full variable domain (remainder filled in from reference TRBV30 and TRBJ2-7): SQTIHQWPATLVQPVGSPLSLECTVEGTSNPNLYWYRQAAGRGLQLLFYSVGIGQISSEVPQNLSASRPQDRQFILSSKKLLLSDSGFYLCAWSRHWGYEQYFGPGTRLTVT.

This clonotype occurred many times. J is TRBJ2-4 and V is TRBV30, with TRBD2 as a possible D gene (5 bases). This CDR3 spans 13 amino acids. Germline lookup yields CDR1 GTSNPN and CDR2 SVGIG (reference sequence). Trimming shortened V by 8 bases and J by 0 bases, and 11 bases separated the two germline ends. The CDR3 reads CAAGGIAKNIQYF. The CDR3 nucleotides are TGTGCCGCTGGAGGAATAGCCAAAAACATTCAGTACTTC.

This clonotype was found many times. The genes are TRBV29-1 and TRBJ1-1, with D possibly TRBD1 on 5 matching bases. In germline, CDR1 is SQVTM, CDR2 ANQGSEA. This CDR3 region has 12 residues. Trimming removed 4 bases from V and 4 bases from J, with 10 bases in between. For the CDR3, the DNA is TGCAGCGTTGTGGGGCAGGGCACTGAAGCTTTCTTT. It codes for CSVVGQGTEAFF.

A remark on this clonotype: With a much larger clone just one base away, this may be a read error. The chain combines TRBV6-1 with TRBJ2-3, with D perhaps matching TRBD1 or TRBD2 (5 bases each). Germline V gene data show CDR1 as MNHNS and CDR2 as SASEGT. The CDR3 has 14 amino acids. Trimming left V 9 bases short and J 4 bases short, with 17 bases between. The CDR3 sequence is CASSGTTVSDTQYF. CDR3 DNA: TGTGCCAGTTCCGGGACCACCGTCTCAGATACGCAGTATTTT.

This chain links TRBV12-3 or TRBV12-4 with TRBJ1-1; D not resolved. Trimming removed 6 bases from V and 1 base from J, with 12 bases in between. This CDR3 region has 14 residues. This chain's CDR3 is CASRSGVSNTEAFF. The CDR3 DNA follows: TGTGCCAGCAGATCCGGGGTCTCGAACACTGAAGCTTTCTTT.

This clonotype was seen at least ten times. The chain uses TRBV5-1 and TRBJ2-7; 10 positions match TRBD2. V dropped 5 bases and J dropped 2; count of bases not matched to a gene: 10. Germline lookup yields CDR1 SGHRS and CDR2 YFSETQ. The CDR3 spans 16 residues. CDR3 amino acids: CASSPGLATQTYEQYF. The CDR3 nucleotides are TGCGCCAGCAGTCCGGGACTAGCGACCCAAACCTACGAGCAGTACTTC.

This clonotype was counted many times. The genes are TRBV28 and TRBJ1-5; D remains unclear. This CDR3 region has 17 residues. CDR1 MDHEN and CDR2 SYDVKM come from the germline V gene. The ends were cut back, 6 bases at V and 3 bases at J, with 21 bases in the middle. CDR3: CASSNPLGERANQPQHF. As DNA, the CDR3 is TGTGCCAGCAGCAACCCGCTTGGCGAGAGAGCCAATCAGCCCCAGCATTTT.

This clonotype has more than one count but fewer than ten. This chain uses TRBV6-2 or TRBV6-3 with TRBJ1-2, with D perhaps matching TRBD1 (6 bases). Germline V gene lookup returns CDR1 MNHEY and CDR2 SVGEGT. CDR3 length: 12 amino acids. The V and J ends lost 5 bases and 8 bases respectively, with 12 bases between them. CDR3: CASSRTGIGYTF. CDR3 DNA: TGTGCCAGCAGTAGAACAGGGATCGGCTACACCTTC.